This T cell receptor (beta chain) was captured in a study of post-analysis software for immune sequencing data (dated by TCRdb to about 2015). At the level of the whole study: Relapsing-remitting, secondary progressive and progressive-relapsing multiple sclerosis were recorded as disease courses, and subtype annotation was lacking for some patients. The patient repertoires were compared against 10 to 12 previously published healthy control repertoires obtained from donors aged 6 to 25 years. A subset of samples was prepared in parallel using single-end sample barcoding, then pooled and co-amplified after Illumina adapter ligation.

The CDR3 runs 15 amino acids, cysteine and phenylalanine included. Just the 45-base CDR3 DNA is kept, in frame starting at base 1. CDR1 and CDR2 are drawn from the germline V gene: LGHNA, YNFKEQ. Trimming at the junction amounts to 1 base on V and 0 bases on J, and the germline ends lie 9 bases apart. To demonstrate the VDJtools post-analysis software, the study profiled TCR beta repertoires from the peripheral blood of under 15 young patients with multiple sclerosis. The multiple sclerosis patients were children and adolescents ranging in age from roughly 6 to 15 years. Points on this clonotype: It lacks a known antigen. No qualities accompany the bases; no much larger clone lies one base away.

The receptor library was made with PCR. This sample was sequenced with an Illumina HiSeq 2500. To reduce PCR and sequencing biases, unique molecular identifiers were incorporated into the TCR beta cDNA libraries. Some 500,000 cDNA molecules were obtained for every 1 to 10 million input T cells, so each molecule roughly corresponded to one T cell. The same protocol used for the earlier healthy control dataset was applied to prepare and sequence the patient libraries. Within a given batch, samples were prepared together, multiplexed and sequenced on the same HiSeq lane. The paper's processing steps were these. MIGEC handled the raw barcoded reads, throwing out single-read molecular identifier groups before consensus assembly and CDR3 extraction. VDJtools was used for post-analysis of the clonotype tables, and diversity was normalized by down-sampling every dataset to the size of the smallest sample. In repertoire overlap clustering, CDR3 amino acid sequences, but not nucleotide sequences, were matched to correct batch-related cross-sample contamination. TCRdb reworked the public reads: Q25 trimming with fastp, MiXCR clone assembly, productive beta chains retained. Identical CDR3 proteins give one entry, which carries the most common genes and DNA. The V and J calls were determined by TCRdb, not by the authors. The sample data list more than 500,000 distinct CDR3 sequences, and around a third of these were observed just once. The ten top clones hold less than 6% of the sample.

Points the paper makes about the study in general: Patients showed significantly higher frequencies than controls for roughly 5 TRBV segments, among them TRBV5-6, TRBV5-1 and TRBV20-1. Multiple sclerosis patients had significantly lower normalized Chao1 diversity than controls, a result that suggests substantial peripheral T-cell clonal expansion. The multiple sclerosis patient group was slightly younger than the control group. When samples were clustered directly using the F measure, samples prepared in the same batch co-clustered strongly, which prompted a batch-effect correction.

The material sequenced was blood. The TCR sequence derives from a girl younger than 18 with multiple sclerosis. The chain was built from TRBV4-2 and TRBJ2-5; the D gene is perhaps TRBD1, from 6 matching bases. The CDR3 region has the sequence CASSQVGDNQETQYF. At the DNA level, the sequence is TGTGCCAGCAGCCAAGTGGGGGACAACCAAGAGACCCAGTACTTC.